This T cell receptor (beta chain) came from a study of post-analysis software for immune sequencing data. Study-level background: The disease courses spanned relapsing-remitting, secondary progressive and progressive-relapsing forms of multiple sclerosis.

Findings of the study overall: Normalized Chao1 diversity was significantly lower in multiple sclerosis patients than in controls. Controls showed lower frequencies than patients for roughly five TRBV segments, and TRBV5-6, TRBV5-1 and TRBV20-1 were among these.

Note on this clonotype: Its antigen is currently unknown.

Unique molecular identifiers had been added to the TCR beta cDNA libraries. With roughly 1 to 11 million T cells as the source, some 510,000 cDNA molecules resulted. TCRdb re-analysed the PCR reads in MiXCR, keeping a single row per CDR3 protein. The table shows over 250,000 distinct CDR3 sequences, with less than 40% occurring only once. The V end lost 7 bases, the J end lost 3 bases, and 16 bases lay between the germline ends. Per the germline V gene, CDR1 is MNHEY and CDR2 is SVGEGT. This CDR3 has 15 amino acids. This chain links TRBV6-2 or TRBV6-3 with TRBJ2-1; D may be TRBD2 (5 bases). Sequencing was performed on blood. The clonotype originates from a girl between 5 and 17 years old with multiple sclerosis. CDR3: CASNRRASGYNEQFF. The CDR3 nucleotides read TGTGCCAGCAATCGGCGGGCCAGCGGCTACAATGAGCAGTTCTTC.